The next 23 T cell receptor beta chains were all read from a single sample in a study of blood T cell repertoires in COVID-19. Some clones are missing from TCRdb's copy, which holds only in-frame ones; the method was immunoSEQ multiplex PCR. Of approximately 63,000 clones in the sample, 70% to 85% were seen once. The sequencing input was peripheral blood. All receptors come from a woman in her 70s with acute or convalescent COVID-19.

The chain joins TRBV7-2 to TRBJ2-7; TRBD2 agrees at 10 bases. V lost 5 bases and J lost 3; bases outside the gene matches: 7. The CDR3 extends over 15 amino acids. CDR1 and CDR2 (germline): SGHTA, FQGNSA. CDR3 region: CASSVKAGGSYEQYF. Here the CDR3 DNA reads TGTGCCAGCAGCGTAAAAGCGGGGGGGAGCTACGAGCAGTACTTC. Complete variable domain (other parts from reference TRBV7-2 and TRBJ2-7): GAGVSQSPSNKVTEKGKDVELRCDPISGHTALYWYRQSLGQGLEFLIYFQGNSAPDKSGLPSDRFSAERTGGSVSTLTIQRTQQEDSAVYLCASSVKAGGSYEQYFGPGTRLTVT.

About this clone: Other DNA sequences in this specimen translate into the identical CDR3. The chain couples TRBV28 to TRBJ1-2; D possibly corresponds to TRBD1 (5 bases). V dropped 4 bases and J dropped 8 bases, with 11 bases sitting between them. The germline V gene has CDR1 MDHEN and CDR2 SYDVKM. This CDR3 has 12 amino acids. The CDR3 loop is CASSSGWYGYTF. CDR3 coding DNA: TGTGCCAGCAGTTCAGGGTGGTACGGCTACACCTTC.

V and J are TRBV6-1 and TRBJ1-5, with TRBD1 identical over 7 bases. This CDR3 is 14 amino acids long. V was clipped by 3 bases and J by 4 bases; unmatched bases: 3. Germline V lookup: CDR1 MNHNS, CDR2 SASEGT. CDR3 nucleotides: TGTGCCAGCAGTGATGGGACAGAAAATCAGCCCCAGCATTTT. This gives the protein CASSDGTENQPQHF.

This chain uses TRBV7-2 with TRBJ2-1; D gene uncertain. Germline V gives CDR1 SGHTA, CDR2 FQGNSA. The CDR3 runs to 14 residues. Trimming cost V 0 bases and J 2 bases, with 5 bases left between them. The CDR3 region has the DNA TGTGCCAGCAGCTTAGCGCTAGCCTACAATGAGCAGTTCTTC. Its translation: CASSLALAYNEQFF.

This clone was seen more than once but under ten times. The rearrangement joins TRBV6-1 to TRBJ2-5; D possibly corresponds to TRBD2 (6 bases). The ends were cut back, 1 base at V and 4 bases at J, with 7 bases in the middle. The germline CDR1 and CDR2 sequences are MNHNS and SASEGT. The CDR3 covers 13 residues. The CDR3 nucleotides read TGTGCCAGCAGTGAAGGGAGGGGAGAGACCCAGTACTTC. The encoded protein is CASSEGRGETQYF.

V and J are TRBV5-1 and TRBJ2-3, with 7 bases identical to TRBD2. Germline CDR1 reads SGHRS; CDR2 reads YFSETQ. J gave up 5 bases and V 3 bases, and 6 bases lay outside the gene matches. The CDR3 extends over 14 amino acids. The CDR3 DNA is TGCGCCAGCAGCTCAAGCGGGGCCGGAGATACGCAGTATTTT. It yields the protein CASSSSGAGDTQYF.

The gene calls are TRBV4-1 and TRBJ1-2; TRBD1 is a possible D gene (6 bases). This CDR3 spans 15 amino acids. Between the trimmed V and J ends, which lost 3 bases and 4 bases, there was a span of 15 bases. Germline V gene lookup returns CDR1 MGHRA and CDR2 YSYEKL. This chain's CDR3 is CASSQPTGNIYGYTF. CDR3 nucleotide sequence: TGCGCCAGCAGCCAGCCCACAGGGAACATCTATGGCTACACCTTC.

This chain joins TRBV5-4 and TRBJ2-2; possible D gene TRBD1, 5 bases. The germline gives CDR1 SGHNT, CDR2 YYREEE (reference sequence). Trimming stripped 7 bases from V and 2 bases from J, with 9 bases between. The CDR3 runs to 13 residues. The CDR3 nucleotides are TGTGCCAGCCAACAGGTTAACACCGGGGAGCTGTTTTTT. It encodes CASQQVNTGELFF.

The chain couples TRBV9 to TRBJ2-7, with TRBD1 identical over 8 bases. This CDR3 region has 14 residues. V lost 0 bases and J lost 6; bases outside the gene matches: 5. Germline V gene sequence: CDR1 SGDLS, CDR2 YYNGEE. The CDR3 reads CASSVGRGRGEQYF. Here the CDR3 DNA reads TGTGCCAGCAGCGTAGGCAGGGGGCGTGGCGAGCAGTACTTC.

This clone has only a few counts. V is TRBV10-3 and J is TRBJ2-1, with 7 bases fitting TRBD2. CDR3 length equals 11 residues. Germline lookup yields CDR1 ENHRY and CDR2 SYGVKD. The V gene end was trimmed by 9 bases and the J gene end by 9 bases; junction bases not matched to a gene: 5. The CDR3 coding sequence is TGTGCCATTCGCGGGGGTAGTGAGCAGTTCTTC. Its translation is CAIRGGSEQFF.

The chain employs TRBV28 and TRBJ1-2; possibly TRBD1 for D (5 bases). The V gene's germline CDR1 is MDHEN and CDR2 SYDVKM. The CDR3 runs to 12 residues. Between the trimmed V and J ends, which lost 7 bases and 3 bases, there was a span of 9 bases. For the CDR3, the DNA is TGTGCCAGCACCCGGGGGGACTATGGCTACACCTTC. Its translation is CASTRGDYGYTF.

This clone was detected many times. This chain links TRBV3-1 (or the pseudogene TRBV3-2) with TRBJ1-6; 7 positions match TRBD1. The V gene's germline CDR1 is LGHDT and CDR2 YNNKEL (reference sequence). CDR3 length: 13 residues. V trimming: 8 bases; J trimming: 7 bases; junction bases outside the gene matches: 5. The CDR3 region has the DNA TGTGCCAGCGGCAGGGGGAAAAATTCACCCCTCCACTTT. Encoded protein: CASGRGKNSPLHF.

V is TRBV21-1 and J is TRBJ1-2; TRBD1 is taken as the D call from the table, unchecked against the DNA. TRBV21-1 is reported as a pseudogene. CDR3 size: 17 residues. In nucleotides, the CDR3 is TGTGCCAGCAGCAAAGAGTTGTGGGACAGGGGGGGCTATGGCTACACCTTC. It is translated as CASSKELWDRGGYGYTF.

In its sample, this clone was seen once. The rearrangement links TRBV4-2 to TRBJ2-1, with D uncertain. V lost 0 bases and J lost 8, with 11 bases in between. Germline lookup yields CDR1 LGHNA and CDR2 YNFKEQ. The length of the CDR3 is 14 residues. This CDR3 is CASSQEVSRDEQFF. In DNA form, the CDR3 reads TGTGCCAGCAGCCAAGAGGTCTCGAGAGATGAGCAGTTCTTC.

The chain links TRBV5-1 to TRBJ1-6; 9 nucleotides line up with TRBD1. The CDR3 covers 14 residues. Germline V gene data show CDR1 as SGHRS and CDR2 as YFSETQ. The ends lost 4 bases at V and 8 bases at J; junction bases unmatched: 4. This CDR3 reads CASSPGQGDSPLHF. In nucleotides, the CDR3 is TGCGCCAGCAGCCCGGGACAGGGCGATTCACCCCTCCACTTT.

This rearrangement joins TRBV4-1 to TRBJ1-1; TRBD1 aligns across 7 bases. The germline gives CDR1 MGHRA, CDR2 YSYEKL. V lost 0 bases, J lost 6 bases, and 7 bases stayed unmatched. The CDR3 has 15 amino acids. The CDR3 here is CASSQEQGLGPEAFF. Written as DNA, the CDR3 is TGCGCCAGCAGCCAAGAACAGGGGCTAGGGCCTGAAGCTTTCTTT.

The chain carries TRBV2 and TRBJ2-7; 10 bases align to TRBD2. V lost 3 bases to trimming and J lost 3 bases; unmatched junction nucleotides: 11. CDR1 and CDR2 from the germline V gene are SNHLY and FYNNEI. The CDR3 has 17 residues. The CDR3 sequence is CASSEASGGRVYYEQYF. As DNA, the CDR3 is TGTGCCAGCAGTGAGGCTAGCGGGGGCCGAGTTTACTACGAGCAGTACTTC.

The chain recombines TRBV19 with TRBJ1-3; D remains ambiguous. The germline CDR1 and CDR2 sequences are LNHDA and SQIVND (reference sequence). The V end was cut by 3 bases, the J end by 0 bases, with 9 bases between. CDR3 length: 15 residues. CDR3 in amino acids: CASSMQQISGNTIYF. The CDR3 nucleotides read TGTGCCAGTAGTATGCAACAGATCTCTGGAAACACCATATATTTT.

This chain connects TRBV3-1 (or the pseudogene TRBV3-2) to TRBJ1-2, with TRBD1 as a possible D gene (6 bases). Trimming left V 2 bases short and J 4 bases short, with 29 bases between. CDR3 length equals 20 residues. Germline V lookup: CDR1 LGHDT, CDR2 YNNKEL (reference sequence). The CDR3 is CASSQYTFDSGDPMVYGYTF. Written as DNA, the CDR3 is TGTGCCAGCAGCCAATACACATTCGATTCAGGGGACCCCATGGTCTATGGCTACACCTTC.

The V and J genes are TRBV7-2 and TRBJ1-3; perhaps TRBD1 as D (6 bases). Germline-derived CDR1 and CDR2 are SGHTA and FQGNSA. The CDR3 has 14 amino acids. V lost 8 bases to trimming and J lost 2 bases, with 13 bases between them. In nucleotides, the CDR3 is TGTGCCAGCTCCCCCAGGGGAACTGGAAACACCATATATTTT. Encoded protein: CASSPRGTGNTIYF.

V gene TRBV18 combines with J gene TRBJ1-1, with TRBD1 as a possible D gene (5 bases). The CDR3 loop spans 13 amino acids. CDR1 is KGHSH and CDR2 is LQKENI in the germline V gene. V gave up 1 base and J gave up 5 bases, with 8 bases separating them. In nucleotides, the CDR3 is TGTGCCAGCTCACCACTGGGGGGGACTGAAGCTTTCTTT. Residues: CASSPLGGTEAFF.

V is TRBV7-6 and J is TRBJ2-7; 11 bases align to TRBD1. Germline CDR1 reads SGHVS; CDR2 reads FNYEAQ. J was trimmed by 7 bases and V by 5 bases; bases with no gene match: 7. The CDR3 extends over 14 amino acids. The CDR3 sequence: CASSPRTGGPEQYF. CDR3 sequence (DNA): TGTGCCAGCAGCCCGAGGACAGGGGGCCCGGAGCAGTACTTC.

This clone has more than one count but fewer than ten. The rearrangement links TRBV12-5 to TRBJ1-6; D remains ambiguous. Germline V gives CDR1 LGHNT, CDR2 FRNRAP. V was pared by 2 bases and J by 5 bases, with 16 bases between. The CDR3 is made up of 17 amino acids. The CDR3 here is CASGLNVGVRNNSPLHF. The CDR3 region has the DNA TGTGCTAGTGGTTTGAACGTCGGGGTCAGGAATAATTCACCCCTCCACTTT.